The text below deals with one T cell receptor beta chain. The source of the sample is a study of T cell clusters in autoimmune cytopenias. Tens of thousands of genome equivalents of blood DNA were amplified for TRB. Per the germline V gene, CDR1 is KGHSH and CDR2 is LQKENI. The CDR3 covers 13 residues. TRB rearrangements were amplified by touch-down multiplex PCR with mixed TRB-A/B primers. TCRdb reworked the multiplex PCR reads into one entry per CDR3 protein, no DNA. This sample's table has roughly 6,900 distinct CDR3 sequences. These data were also reused for a study on T cell repertoires in aging, cancer and after chemotherapy.

The material sequenced was peripheral blood. This sequence was found in a human donor in good health. J is TRBJ1-2 and V is TRBV18; TCRdb designates TRBD1, a call that cannot be tested without DNA. The CDR3 is CASSPLTGEGYTF.